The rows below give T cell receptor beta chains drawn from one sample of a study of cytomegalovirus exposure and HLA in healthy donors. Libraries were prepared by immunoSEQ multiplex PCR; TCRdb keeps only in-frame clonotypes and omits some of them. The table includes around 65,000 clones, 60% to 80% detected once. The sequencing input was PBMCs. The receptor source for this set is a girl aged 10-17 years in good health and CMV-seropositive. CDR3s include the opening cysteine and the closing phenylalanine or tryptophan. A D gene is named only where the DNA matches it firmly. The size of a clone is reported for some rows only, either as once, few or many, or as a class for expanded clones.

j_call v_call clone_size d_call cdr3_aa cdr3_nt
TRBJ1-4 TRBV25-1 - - CASSDGGMTGNEKLFF TGTGCCAGCTCTGACGGCGGGATGACGGGAAATGAAAAACTGTTTTTT
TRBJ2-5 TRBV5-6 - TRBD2 CASSYRTSGRGQETQYF TGTGCCAGCAGCTACCGAACTAGCGGGAGAGGTCAAGAGACCCAGTACTTC
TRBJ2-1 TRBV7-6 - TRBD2 CASSLAGEYNEQFF TGTGCCAGTTCACTAGCGGGAGAATACAATGAGCAGTTCTTC
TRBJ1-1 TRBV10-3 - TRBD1 CAISELGQMNTEAFF TGTGCCATCAGTGAACTGGGACAGATGAACACTGAAGCTTTCTTT
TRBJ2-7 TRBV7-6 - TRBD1 CASSGDRGGLEQYF TGTGCCAGCAGCGGGGACAGGGGGGGACTCGAGCAGTACTTC
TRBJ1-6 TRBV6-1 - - CASRIRGDSPLHF TGTGCCAGCAGAATCAGGGGAGATTCACCCCTCCACTTT
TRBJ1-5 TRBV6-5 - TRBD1 CASSYLQGADQPQHF TGTGCCAGCAGTTACTTACAGGGGGCTGATCAGCCCCAGCATTTT
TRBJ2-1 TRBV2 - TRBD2 CASSGTRLAGAGNEQFF TGTGCCAGCAGCGGTACGCGACTAGCGGGAGCAGGCAATGAGCAGTTCTTC
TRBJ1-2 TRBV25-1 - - CASSEYGPGEGGYTF TGTGCCAGCAGTGAATATGGTCCAGGGGAGGGAGGCTACACCTTC
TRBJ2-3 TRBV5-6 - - CASSPTNSRSTDTQYF TGTGCCAGCAGCCCTACTAATAGCCGTAGCACAGATACGCAGTATTTT
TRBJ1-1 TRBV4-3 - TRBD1 CASSRNRQGGTEAFF TGCGCCAGCAGCCGAAACAGACAGGGTGGAACTGAAGCTTTCTTT
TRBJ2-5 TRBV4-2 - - CASSQAMGEAATQYF TGTGCCAGCAGCCAAGCCATGGGGGAGGCCGCGACCCAGTACTTC
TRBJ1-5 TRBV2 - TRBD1 CASTPELQGAGQPQHF TGTGCCAGCACACCCGAATTACAGGGGGCGGGTCAGCCCCAGCATTTT
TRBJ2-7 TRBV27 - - CASSHGTAGYGEQYF TGTGCCAGCAGCCACGGGACTGCGGGTTATGGGGAGCAGTACTTC
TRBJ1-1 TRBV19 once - CASGRMNTEAFF TGTGCCAGTGGCAGGATGAACACTGAAGCTTTCTTT
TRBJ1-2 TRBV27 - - CASNFRGGRGYGYTF TGTGCCAGCAACTTTCGAGGGGGTAGGGGTTATGGCTACACCTTC
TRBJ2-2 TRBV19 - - CASGPQAWELFF TGTGCCAGTGGTCCCCAAGCCTGGGAGCTGTTTTTT
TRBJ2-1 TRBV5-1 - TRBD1 CASSLGGVGTGYNEQFF TGCGCCAGCAGCCTGGGAGGGGTGGGGACAGGGTACAATGAGCAGTTCTTC
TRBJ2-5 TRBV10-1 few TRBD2 CASSEGLAGEGRETQYF TGCGCCAGCAGTGAGGGACTAGCGGGAGAGGGACGAGAGACCCAGTACTTC
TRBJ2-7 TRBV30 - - CAWRKGASAYEQYF TGTGCCTGGAGGAAAGGGGCGTCTGCCTACGAGCAGTACTTC
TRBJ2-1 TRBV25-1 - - CASSGFSYNEQFF TGTGCCTCAAGCGGGTTCTCCTACAATGAGCAGTTCTTC
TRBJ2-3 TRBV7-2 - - CASSSRTGGITDTQYF TGTGCCAGCAGCTCCCGTACTGGGGGCATCACAGATACGCAGTATTTT
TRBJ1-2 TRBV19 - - CASSMGRSYGYTF TGTGCCAGTAGTATGGGCAGGTCCTATGGCTACACCTTC
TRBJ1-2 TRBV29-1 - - CSIGQRVTGGYTF TGCAGCATCGGACAGAGGGTTACGGGTGGCTACACCTTC
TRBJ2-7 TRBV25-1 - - CASSSAGLSYEQYF TGTGCCAGCAGTAGCGCAGGGTTGTCCTACGAGCAGTACTTC
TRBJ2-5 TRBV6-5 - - CASSYGVPGTQYF TGTGCCAGCAGTTACGGCGTCCCGGGGACCCAGTACTTC
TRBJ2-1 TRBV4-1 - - CASSHARALNEQFF TGCGCCAGCAGCCACGCTAGAGCCCTCAATGAGCAGTTCTTC
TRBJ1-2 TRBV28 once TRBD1 CASSQQGRFGGYTF TGTGCCAGCAGCCAACAGGGGCGGTTTGGGGGCTACACCTTC
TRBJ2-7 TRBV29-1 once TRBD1 CSILADRSYEQYF TGCAGCATCTTGGCGGACAGGTCCTACGAGCAGTACTTC
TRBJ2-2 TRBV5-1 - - CASRWRRYTGELFF TGCGCCAGCAGGTGGAGGCGGTACACCGGGGAGCTGTTTTTT
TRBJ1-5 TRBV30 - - CAWSVARSNQPQHF TGTGCCTGGAGTGTAGCCAGGAGCAATCAGCCCCAGCATTTT
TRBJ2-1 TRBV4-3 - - CASSQINNEQFF TGCGCCAGCAGCCAAATAAACAATGAGCAGTTCTTC
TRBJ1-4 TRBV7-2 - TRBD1 CASSLDRGQKLFF TGTGCCAGCAGCTTAGACAGGGGGCAGAAACTGTTTTTT
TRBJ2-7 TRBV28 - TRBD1 CASSSQDRGPYEQYF TGTGCCAGCAGCTCACAGGACAGGGGGCCATACGAGCAGTACTTC
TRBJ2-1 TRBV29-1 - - CSVEELRGEQFF TGCAGCGTTGAAGAACTGCGAGGTGAGCAGTTCTTC
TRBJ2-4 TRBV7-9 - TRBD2 CASSFLAGENIQYF TGTGCCAGCAGCTTCCTAGCGGGGGAAAACATTCAGTACTTC
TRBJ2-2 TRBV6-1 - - CASRRSSGELFF TGTGCCAGCAGACGGTCCTCCGGGGAGCTGTTTTTT
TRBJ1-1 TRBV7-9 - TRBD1 CASTRGQGGTEAFF TGTGCCAGCACCCGGGGACAGGGTGGGACTGAAGCTTTCTTT
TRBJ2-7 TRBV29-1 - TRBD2 CSVSQGGPFYEQYF TGCAGCGTTTCCCAGGGAGGGCCATTCTACGAGCAGTACTTC
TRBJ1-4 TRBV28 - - CASSSTREKLFF TGTGCCAGCAGTTCGACCAGGGAAAAACTGTTTTTT
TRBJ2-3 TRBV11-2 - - CASTNLPLPRRADTQYF TGTGCCAGCACGAATCTCCCACTACCCCGGAGGGCAGATACGCAGTATTTT
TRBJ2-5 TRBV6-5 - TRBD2 CASSYSFGGGETQYF TGTGCCAGCAGTTACTCGTTCGGGGGGGGAGAGACCCAGTACTTC
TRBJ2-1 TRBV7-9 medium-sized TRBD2 CASSSPGLVGNEQFF TGTGCCAGCAGCTCACCGGGACTAGTGGGGAATGAGCAGTTCTTC
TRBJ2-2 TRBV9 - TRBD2 CASGRVGGVGRTGELFF TGTGCCAGCGGAAGGGTGGGAGGGGTCGGTCGCACCGGGGAGCTGTTTTTT
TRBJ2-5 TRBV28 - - CASNAWGRVRETQYF TGTGCCAGCAACGCCTGGGGCAGGGTCAGAGAGACCCAGTACTTC
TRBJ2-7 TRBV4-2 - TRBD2 CASSQVETSSEQYF TGTGCCAGCAGCCAAGTAGAGACTAGCTCCGAGCAGTACTTC
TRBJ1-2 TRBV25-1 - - CASSGGDGSLYGYTF TGTGCCAGCAGCGGAGGGGACGGCAGCCTCTATGGCTACACCTTC
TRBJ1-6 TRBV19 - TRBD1 CASSIHHGQGESPLHF TGTGCCAGTAGTATTCATCATGGACAGGGAGAATCACCCCTCCACTTT
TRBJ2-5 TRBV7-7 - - CASSFRAGRGQETQYF TGTGCCAGCAGCTTTAGGGCCGGCAGGGGCCAAGAGACCCAGTACTTC
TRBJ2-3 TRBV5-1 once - CASSPDTTDTQYF TGCGCCAGCAGCCCGGACACGACAGATACGCAGTATTTT
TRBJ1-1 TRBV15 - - CATSTDGTPGTEAFF TGTGCCACCAGCACAGACGGGACTCCCGGGACTGAAGCTTTCTTT
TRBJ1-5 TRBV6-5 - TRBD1 CASSRTGSNQPQHF TGTGCCAGCAGTAGGACAGGGAGCAATCAGCCCCAGCATTTT
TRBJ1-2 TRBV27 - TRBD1 CASSRDRITYGYTF TGTGCCAGCAGTCGGGACAGGATCACCTATGGCTACACCTTC
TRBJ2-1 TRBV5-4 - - CASSFGQNEQFF TGTGCCAGCAGCTTTGGGCAGAATGAGCAGTTCTTC
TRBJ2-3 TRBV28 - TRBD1 CASSRARGYSTDTQYF TGTGCCAGCAGTCGGGCCAGGGGGTATAGCACAGATACGCAGTATTTT